The 17 T cell receptor beta chains in this list originate from one sample, sequenced in a study of blood T cell repertoires in COVID-19. TCRdb keeps only in-frame clones here, not all; method: immunoSEQ multiplex PCR. Among 120,000 to 150,000 clones listed, 85% to 90% were seen once. The sequenced sample was peripheral blood. Source of these receptors: a man aged 45-60 years with active or convalescent COVID-19.

The V call is TRBV7-2, the J call TRBJ1-2; no firm D call. The germline CDR1 and CDR2 sequences are SGHTA and FQGNSA. The V end lost 1 base, the J end lost 5 bases, and 11 bases lay between the germline ends. CDR3 length equals 14 residues. The CDR3 coding sequence is TGTGCCAGCAGCTTAGACCGGGAAATTTATGGCTACACCTTC. It translates to CASSLDREIYGYTF.

The V call is TRBV19, the J call TRBJ1-5, with D perhaps TRBD1 (5 bases). Trimming removed 5 bases at V and 3 bases at J, with 14 bases between. Germline values: CDR1 LNHDA, CDR2 SQIVND (reference sequence). This CDR3 has 15 residues. CDR3 bases: TGTGCCAGTAGTTCGTCCGGGACTAACAATCAGCCCCAGCATTTT. It yields the protein CASSSSGTNNQPQHF.

The rearrangement uses TRBV9 and TRBJ2-2; the D is unclear. This CDR3 is built from 13 residues. Germline CDR1 reads SGDLS; CDR2 reads YYNGEE. V lost 3 bases and J lost 7, with 10 bases in between. The DNA of the CDR3 is TGTGCCAGCAGCGGGTTAGTGTTCGGGGAGCTGTTTTTT. Residues: CASSGLVFGELFF.

CDR3 sequence (DNA): TGTGCCTGGAGTCCGCCGGGACTAGCGTATGATGAGCAGTTCTTC. This encodes CAWSPPGLAYDEQFF. J is TRBJ2-1 and V is TRBV30; 10 positions agree with TRBD2. CDR1 is GTSNPN, CDR2 SVGIG, per germline (reference sequence). This CDR3 spans 15 amino acids. The trim removed 2 bases at V and 8 bases at J, leaving 9 bases unmatched.

The chain couples TRBV6-1 to TRBJ1-3, with D perhaps TRBD1 (5 bases). Per germline, CDR1 MNHNS and CDR2 SASEGT. The CDR3 sequence is 14 residues long. Trimming shortened V by 3 bases and J by 3 bases, and 9 bases separated the two germline ends. CDR3 coding DNA: TGTGCCAGCAGTGACGCCCAGGGTGGAAACACCATATATTTT. Residues: CASSDAQGGNTIYF.

CDR3 nucleotide sequence: TGTGCCAGCAGAGATCTAGAAGAGGGCTACACCTTC. The encoded protein is CASRDLEEGYTF. The rearrangement uses TRBV28 and TRBJ1-2; the D is unclear. Trimming left V 6 bases short and J 8 bases short, with 13 bases between. CDR1 MDHEN and CDR2 SYDVKM come from the germline V gene. This CDR3 has 12 amino acids.

The genes are TRBV5-5 and TRBJ2-5; D not certain. The length of the CDR3 is 15 residues. Trimming stripped 3 bases from V and 4 bases from J, with 16 bases between. Germline V gene data show CDR1 as SGHKS and CDR2 as YYEKEE (reference sequence). CDR3 DNA: TGTGCCAGCAGCTCGATCGGGTCCCTAGGAGAGACCCAGTACTTC. It yields the protein CASSSIGSLGETQYF.

The chain joins TRBV27 to TRBJ2-7, with 9 bases aligning to TRBD1. The germline V gene has CDR1 MNHEY and CDR2 SMNVEV (reference sequence). The CDR3 has 17 residues. V lost 0 bases, J lost 3 bases, and 9 bases stayed unmatched. For the CDR3, the DNA is TGTGCCAGCAGTTTATCGAGCTCCGAGACAGGGGGCTACGAGCAGTACTTC. Its translation is CASSLSSSETGGYEQYF.

This chain connects TRBV19 to TRBJ1-2; 9 positions agree with TRBD1. Trimming removed 6 bases from V and 4 bases from J; junction bases left unmatched: 9. Germline V gene data show CDR1 as LNHDA and CDR2 as SQIVND (reference sequence). This CDR3 has 15 residues. For the CDR3, the DNA is TGTGCCAGTAGCTCTGGGACAGGGAGACTCTATGGCTACACCTTC. Translation gives CASSSGTGRLYGYTF.

The V and J genes are TRBV5-4 and TRBJ2-5, with 10 bases that match TRBD1. The germline CDR1 and CDR2 sequences are SGHNT and YYREEE (reference sequence). Trimming removed 4 bases from V and 6 bases from J; junction bases left unmatched: 9. The CDR3 has 15 amino acids. The DNA of the CDR3 is TGTGCCAGCAGCGAAGGGGACAGGGGTGGGAAGACCCAGTACTTC. Protein: CASSEGDRGGKTQYF.

The rearrangement uses TRBV5-1 and TRBJ2-2, with 14 positions matching TRBD2. J gave up 3 bases and V 4 bases, and 8 bases lay outside the gene matches. Germline V gene lookup returns CDR1 SGHRS and CDR2 YFSETQ. CDR3 size: 18 residues. As DNA, the CDR3 is TGCGCCAGCAGCCAACCGACTAGCGGGAGGGTACACACCGGGGAGCTGTTTTTT. The encoded protein is CASSQPTSGRVHTGELFF.

V gene TRBV15 combines with J gene TRBJ2-7, with 7 bases matching TRBD1. CDR1 and CDR2 from the germline V gene are LNHNV and YYDKDF (reference sequence). The V segment lost 1 base and the J segment 1 base; nucleotides outside the gene matches: 4. This CDR3 comprises 15 residues. CDR3 in amino acids: CATSRGDSQSYEQYF. In nucleotides, the CDR3 is TGTGCCACCAGCAGAGGGGACAGCCAATCCTACGAGCAGTACTTC. Complete variable domain (other parts from reference TRBV15 and TRBJ2-7): DAMVIQNPRYQVTQFGKPVTLSCSQTLNHNVMYWYQQKSSQAPKLLFHYYDKDFNNEADTPDNFQSRRPNTSFCFLDIRSPGLGDTAMYLCATSRGDSQSYEQYFGPGTRLTVT.

The rearrangement links TRBV21-1 to TRBJ2-2; TRBD2, the table's D call, was not compared with the DNA. TRBV21-1 has pseudogene status. There are 21 residues in the CDR3. Here the CDR3 DNA reads TGTGCCAGCAGCAAACGCGGCCTACTTCGACCCCCCCCCGCCAACACCGGGGAGCTGTTTTTT. Translated: CASSKRGLLRPPPANTGELFF.

The rearrangement joins TRBV19 to TRBJ2-2; TRBD1 matches at 9 bases. The CDR3 extends over 14 amino acids. Trimming took 5 bases from V and 5 from J; bases not matched to a gene: 3. Germline loops: CDR1 LNHDA, CDR2 SQIVND (reference sequence). CDR3 region: CASSGTGTTGELFF. Here the CDR3 DNA reads TGTGCCAGTAGTGGGACAGGGACGACCGGGGAGCTGTTTTTT.

This chain links TRBV25-1 with TRBJ2-2; 11 bases align to TRBD2. After removal of 4 bases from V and 7 bases from J, the junction contained 8 bases not matched to a gene. This CDR3 contains 16 residues. In germline, CDR1 is MGHDK, CDR2 SYGVNS. The CDR3 DNA follows: TGTGCCAGCAGTGGGACTAGCGGGTTTTATGTCGGGGAGCTGTTTTTT. It is translated as CASSGTSGFYVGELFF.

V and J are TRBV15 and TRBJ2-3, with 16 bases fitting TRBD2. The CDR3 runs to 17 residues. Germline assignment: CDR1 LNHNV and CDR2 YYDKDF (reference sequence). The trim removed 1 base at V and 4 bases at J, leaving 2 bases unmatched. Written as DNA, the CDR3 is TGTGCCACCAGCAGAGGGGGGACTAGCGGGAGGGCAGATACGCAGTATTTT. Protein product: CATSRGGTSGRADTQYF.

The chain has TRBV5-6 and TRBJ1-6, with D unclear. The CDR3 covers 18 residues. Per the germline V gene, CDR1 is SGHDT and CDR2 is YYEEEE. Trimming pared 0 bases from V and 0 bases from J, leaving 13 bases between. The CDR3 region has the DNA TGTGCCAGCAGCTTGGTGGGCAGCCTGAGCTCCTATAATTCACCCCTCCACTTT. This translates into CASSLVGSLSSYNSPLHF.